The rows below give T cell receptor beta chains drawn from one sample of a study of tumor and adjacent non-tumor tissue in lung cancer. One entry per CDR3 protein results from TCRdb running MiXCR on the multiplex PCR reads. The sample lists approximately 120,000 distinct CDR3 sequences; 75% were seen once. Material: lung tumor tissue. Source of these receptors: a woman in her sixties with non-small cell lung cancer. CDR3s include the opening cysteine and the closing phenylalanine or tryptophan. The D gene is left open where the match is weak. Rows give clone size only sometimes, using once, few, many, or a class for an expanded clone.

abundance	d_gene	v_gene	j_gene	CDR3nt	CDR3aa
-	TRBD1	TRBV29-1	TRBJ2-7	TGCAGCGTGGGAGGACAGGGTCAATATGAGCAGTACTTC	CSVGGQGQYEQYF
-	-	TRBV11-3	TRBJ2-1	TGTGTCAGCAACTTAGAGTTGACTAGTGGGAGCCACATTGAGCAGTTCTTC	CVSNLELTSGSHIEQFF
-	TRBD2	TRBV5-1	TRBJ2-1	TGCGCCAGTAGCTTCGGACTAGCGGGGGGTATAGTTGATGAGCAGTTCTTC	CASSFGLAGGIVDEQFF
once	-	TRBV11-2	TRBJ2-7	TGTGCCATCAGCTTAGTTTTCGAGCAGTATTTC	CAISLVFEQYF
-	TRBD1	TRBV7-9	TRBJ2-5	TGTGCCAGCAGCCGGATACAGGGGGCCCAAGAGACCCTGTACTTT	CASSRIQGAQETLYF
-	-	TRBV2	TRBJ2-5	TGTGCCAGCAGTGAAGCTTACAGAGGACGGACCCAGTACTTC	CASSEAYRGRTQYF
-	TRBD2	TRBV20-1	TRBJ2-1	TGCAGTGTCAAACCCACAACTAGCGGGGGGGCTAAGGTACTCTACAATGAGCAGTTCTTC	CSVKPTTSGGAKVLYNEQFF
-	TRBD2	TRBV11-1	TRBJ2-2	TGTGACAGCAGCCCGCGACTAGCGGGAGAATACACCGGGGAGCTATTTTTT	CDSSPRLAGEYTGELFF
-	TRBD1	TRBV6-6	TRBJ1-6	TGCGCCAACAGTGGAACAGGGGAGGGCGGTTCACCCCTCCACTTT	CANSGTGEGGSPLHF
many	TRBD2	TRBV20-1	TRBJ2-7	TGCAGTGCAGACCACGGGACTAATTCCTACGAGCAGTACTTC	CSADHGTNSYEQYF
-	-	TRBV11-3	TRBJ2-2	TGTGCCAGCAGCTTAGTATCTGGGGGCGCCGGGGAGCTGTTTTTT	CASSLVSGGAGELFF
-	-	TRBV11-1	TRBJ2-1	TGTGTCAGCAGCCCAAGAGGGGATGAGCAGTTCTTC	CVSSPRGDEQFF
-	TRBD2	TRBV18	TRBJ2-1	TGTGCCAGCTCACCGACTAGCGGATACAATGAGCAGTTCTTC	CASSPTSGYNEQFF
-	TRBD1	TRBV12-3/TRBV12-4	TRBJ2-5	TGTGCTAGCAGTCGGGGACAGGAGGTGGAAGAGACCCGGTACTTC	CASSRGQEVEETRYF
-	-	TRBV6-5	TRBJ1-5	TGTGCCAGCAGTTTAGATTATAGCAATCAGCCCCAGCATTTT	CASSLDYSNQPQHF
-	-	TRBV6-2/TRBV6-3	TRBJ1-1	TGTGTCAGCCTTCGGATCGGTGGAGGGAACACTGAGGCTTTATTT	CVSLRIGGGNTEALF
-	-	TRBV28	TRBJ1-5	TGTGCCAGCAGTTTCAGATCTAGTGGAGGAACCAATCAGCCCCAGCATTTT	CASSFRSSGGTNQPQHF
-	-	TRBV11-2	TRBJ2-3	TGTGCCAGCAGCTTAGAGCCCCGAGGTGGGAAAACACAGTATTTT	CASSLEPRGGKTQYF
-	TRBD1	TRBV12-3/TRBV12-4	TRBJ2-2	TGTGCCAGCAGCCGGACAGGCAACACCGGGGAGCTGTATTTT	CASSRTGNTGELYF
-	TRBD1	TRBV20-1	TRBJ1-2	TGTAGTGCTAGAGATTCCGGGACAGGGTCTACTAATGGCTACACCTTC	CSARDSGTGSTNGYTF
-	TRBD1	TRBV4-1	TRBJ1-2	TGCGCCAGCAGCCACGAAACTAGGACAGGGGCGTATTATGGCTACACCTTC	CASSHETRTGAYYGYTF
-	TRBD2	TRBV20-1	TRBJ2-7	TGCAGTGCTAAACTAGCGGGGGGCCTGGGTGAGCGATACTTC	CSAKLAGGLGERYF
-	-	TRBV11-2	TRBJ1-1	TGTGCCAGCAGTTTAGATCAGTACCTGATCACTGAAGCTTTCTTT	CASSLDQYLITEAFF
-	TRBD2	TRBV6-5	TRBJ2-3	TGTGTCAGCAATGTAGCGGGATCTAGCACAAATACGCAGTATTTT	CVSNVAGSSTNTQYF
-	-	TRBV28	TRBJ2-7	TGTGCCAGCAGTGTAGCGTCAGTAAGAGGGGCGAATCCCTACGAGCAGTATTTC	CASSVASVRGANPYEQYF
-	TRBD1	TRBV20-1	TRBJ1-4	TGCAATGCTAGAAAATCAGGGACAGGGGGCTCGGGTGAAAAACTGTTTTTT	CNARKSGTGGSGEKLFF
-	-	TRBV28	TRBJ2-5	TGTGCCAGCAGTTTTGAGTCTCATGGCGAGACCCAGTACTTC	CASSFESHGETQYF
-	-	TRBV11-2	TRBJ2-2	TGTGCCAGCAACACGGGGGGGGAGCTGTTTTTT	CASNTGGELFF